What follows are 23 T cell receptor beta chains derived from one specimen sequenced in a study of shared clonotypes between healthy human individuals. Naive CD8 cells were CD45RO-negative, positively selected for CCR7, excluding terminally differentiated effector memory CD45RA+ cells. The method was immunoSEQ multiplex PCR; TCRdb's version includes in-frame clones alone and lacks a portion of them. Among 2 million to 2.5 million clones listed, just under 95% were seen once. What was sequenced was naive CD8+ T cells sorted from blood. Every receptor here comes from a young man in good health.

CDR3 sequence: CASSQVLDTNQPQHF. The CDR3 DNA follows: TGCGCCAGCAGCCAAGTATTGGACACGAATCAGCCCCAGCATTTT. V and J are TRBV4-3 and TRBJ1-5; possibly TRBD1 for D (5 bases). Germline V gene sequence: CDR1 LGHNA, CDR2 YSLEER. The CDR3 has 15 residues. Trimming cost V 1 base and J 4 bases, with 11 bases left between them.

This clone was counted once. This sequence joins TRBV6-6 and TRBJ2-7; the D gene is possibly TRBD2 (5 bases). Trimming removed 5 bases from V and 2 bases from J, with 13 bases in between. Germline loops: CDR1 MNHNY, CDR2 SVGAGI (reference sequence). CDR3 length: 14 amino acids. The CDR3 nucleotides read TGTGCCAGCAGTCGGGAAAACAATGCCTACGAGCAGTACTTC. Encoded protein: CASSRENNAYEQYF.

V is TRBV7-9 and J is TRBJ2-5, with 11 bases aligning to TRBD2. The CDR3 extends over 13 amino acids. Germline V gene data show CDR1 as SEHNR and CDR2 as FQNEAQ (reference sequence). V was clipped by 5 bases and J by 9 bases; unmatched bases: 5. Written as DNA, the CDR3 is TGTGCCAGCAGCGGACTAGCGGGTCTGGCCCAGTACTTC. It specifies CASSGLAGLAQYF.

The chain uses TRBV6-5 and TRBJ2-1; possible D gene TRBD2, 6 bases. V dropped 2 bases and J dropped 5 bases, with 10 bases sitting between them. This CDR3 comprises 14 residues. Germline V gene data show CDR1 as MNHEY and CDR2 as SVGAGI. CDR3 protein: CASSYQGLHNEQFF. CDR3 sequence (DNA): TGTGCCAGCAGTTACCAGGGACTGCACAATGAGCAGTTCTTC.

The chain uses TRBV5-6 and TRBJ2-3; a weak D match, TRBD1 (6 bases). V was shortened by 0 bases and J by 3 bases, with 11 bases between the two germline ends. Germline-derived CDR1 and CDR2 are SGHDT and YYEEEE. The CDR3 is made up of 15 amino acids. This CDR3 is CASSLEGVWTDTQYF. The CDR3, as DNA: TGTGCCAGCAGCTTGGAGGGGGTATGGACAGATACGCAGTATTTT.

The J gene is TRBJ1-2, the V gene TRBV29-1, with 8 positions matching TRBD1. Per germline, CDR1 SQVTM and CDR2 ANQGSEA. Losses at the gene ends were 6 bases for V and 4 bases for J; bases not matched to a gene: 7. The CDR3 spans 13 residues. CDR3 loop: CSVPGDRSYGYTF. CDR3 coding DNA: TGCAGCGTCCCGGGGGACAGGAGCTATGGCTACACCTTC.

The genes are TRBV7-9 and TRBJ2-4, with 8 bases that match TRBD1. V shed 5 bases, J shed 10 bases, and the junction held 10 bases outside the gene matches. The V gene's germline CDR1 is SEHNR and CDR2 FQNEAQ (reference sequence). The CDR3 runs 14 residues. Written as DNA, the CDR3 is TGTGCCAGCAGCGGAGGACAGGGTCTTCCGATTCAGTACTTC. As protein: CASSGGQGLPIQYF.

This rearrangement joins TRBV11-2 to TRBJ2-3; 7 positions match TRBD1. CDR3 length: 14 residues. The V segment lost 5 bases and the J segment 5 bases; nucleotides outside the gene matches: 7. The V gene's germline CDR1 is SGHAT and CDR2 FQNNGV. The CDR3 bases are TGTGCCAGCAGCCCCCGAAGGGGGCGAGATACGCAGTATTTT. It yields the protein CASSPRRGRDTQYF. Combining the CDR3 with reference TRBV11-2 and TRBJ2-3 gives the whole variable domain EAGVAQSPRYKIIEKRQSVAFWCNPISGHATLYWYQQILGQGPKLLIQFQNNGVVDDSQLPKDRFSAERLKGVDSTLKIQPAKLEDSAVYLCASSPRRGRDTQYFGPGTRLTVL.

The CDR3 DNA reads as TGTGCCAGCAGTGGACAGGGCGGGGGTGAAAAACTGTTTTTT. Residues: CASSGQGGGEKLFF. The chain uses TRBV6-5 and TRBJ1-4; TRBD1 matches at 8 bases. Trimming at V came to 5 bases and at J to 7 bases, leaving 6 bases not matched to a gene. The CDR3 is 14 amino acids. Germline V gene data show CDR1 as MNHEY and CDR2 as SVGAGI.

The rearrangement uses TRBV27 and TRBJ2-5, with TRBD2 matching 7 bases. The CDR3 runs 16 residues. The V gene end was trimmed by 3 bases and the J gene end by 6 bases; junction bases not matched to a gene: 13. Germline CDR1 MNHEY, CDR2 SMNVEV (reference sequence). For the CDR3, the DNA is TGTGCCAGCAGTTTTCTTCCCAGCGGGACCCAGAAGACCCAGTACTTC. It is translated as CASSFLPSGTQKTQYF.

The V call is TRBV2, the J call TRBJ2-5; the match to TRBD2 covers 13 bases. The J segment lost 1 base and the V segment lost 4 bases, leaving 3 bases of the junction unmatched. This CDR3 is 16 amino acids long. Looked up from germline, CDR1 is SNHLY and CDR2 is FYNNEI. This chain's CDR3 is CASSGGLAGPQETQYF. Written as DNA, the CDR3 is TGTGCCAGCAGTGGGGGACTAGCGGGGCCCCAAGAGACCCAGTACTTC.

The chain has TRBV4-1 and TRBJ2-7, with D tentatively TRBD1 or TRBD2 (5 bases each). Trimming removed 4 bases at V and 0 bases at J, with 16 bases between. The CDR3 runs to 16 residues. From germline, CDR1 is MGHRA and CDR2 YSYEKL. The CDR3 reads CASSPQTGTTSYEQYF. CDR3 nucleotide sequence: TGCGCCAGCAGCCCTCAGACCGGGACCACCTCCTACGAGCAGTACTTC.

Note on this clone: Other DNA sequences within the sample encode an identical CDR3. This chain links TRBV4-1 with TRBJ2-7; D unresolved. V gave up 1 base and J gave up 0 bases, with 4 bases separating them. CDR3 size: 13 residues. The germline V gene encodes CDR1 MGHRA and CDR2 YSYEKL. CDR3 in amino acids: CASSQGLSYEQYF. As DNA, the CDR3 is TGCGCCAGCAGCCAAGGTCTCTCCTACGAGCAGTACTTC.

This chain connects TRBV6-4 to TRBJ2-3; a possible D gene is TRBD2 (6 bases). The CDR3 runs to 19 residues. V gave up 3 bases and J gave up 0 bases, with 22 bases separating them. Germline V CDR1 and CDR2: MRHNA, SNTAGT. The CDR3 loop reads CASSEEGLPYKYSTDTQYF. CDR3 DNA sequence: TGTGCCAGCAGTGAAGAGGGACTTCCGTACAAATATAGCACAGATACGCAGTATTTT.

The CDR3 spells CASSEYRGRYEQYF. CDR3 nucleotides: TGTGCCAGCAGTGAATACAGGGGGCGCTACGAGCAGTACTTC. The V gene is TRBV6-1, the J gene TRBJ2-7, with TRBD1 matching 9 bases. The V and J ends lost 2 bases and 3 bases, in that order; junction bases with no gene match: 2. CDR3 length: 14 residues. The germline V gene has CDR1 MNHNS and CDR2 SASEGT.

Details on this clone: Different DNA sequences within this sample yield the same CDR3. This rearrangement joins TRBV27 to TRBJ1-5; D gene ambiguous. V lost 4 bases to trimming and J lost 1 base, with 5 bases between them. Germline CDR1 reads MNHEY; CDR2 reads SMNVEV (reference sequence). The CDR3 sequence is 13 residues long. The CDR3 bases are TGTGCCAGCAGTTCTTACAGCAATCAGCCCCAGCATTTT. Amino acids: CASSSYSNQPQHF.

The V call is TRBV18, the J call TRBJ1-4; D unclear. With 3 bases removed from V and 3 bases from J, the gap between germline ends came to 8 bases. Germline V gives CDR1 KGHSH, CDR2 LQKENI. This CDR3 contains 14 residues. The CDR3 sequence is CASSPVGANEKLFF. In DNA form, the CDR3 reads TGTGCCAGCTCACCGGTAGGCGCTAATGAAAAACTGTTTTTT.

The sample holds one count of this clone. This rearrangement joins TRBV29-1 to TRBJ1-4, with no clear D. Germline V gives CDR1 SQVTM, CDR2 ANQGSEA. The CDR3 extends over 13 amino acids. V was shortened by 2 bases and J by 8 bases, with 12 bases between the two germline ends. CDR3 protein: CSVEWGLDEKLFF. The DNA of the CDR3 is TGCAGCGTTGAATGGGGTCTCGACGAAAAACTGTTTTTT.

This chain uses TRBV18 with TRBJ1-4; TRBD1 agrees at 7 bases. Germline V gene lookup returns CDR1 KGHSH and CDR2 LQKENI. The V and J ends lost 3 bases and 5 bases, in that order; junction bases with no gene match: 6. The CDR3 extends over 15 amino acids. The CDR3, as DNA: TGTGCCAGCTCACCCGGACAGGATCGAAATGAAAAACTGTTTTTT. It specifies CASSPGQDRNEKLFF. Drawing the rest from reference TRBV18 and TRBJ1-4, the complete variable domain is NAGVMQNPRHLVRRRGQEARLRCSPMKGHSHVYWYRQLPEEGLKFMVYLQKENIIDESGMPKERFSAEFPKEGPSILRIQQVVRGDSAAYFCASSPGQDRNEKLFFGSGTQLSVL.

As for this clone: The sample carries other DNA sequences with the same CDR3. The chain recombines TRBV7-9 with TRBJ2-7; D may be TRBD2 (5 bases). Germline V gene sequence: CDR1 SEHNR, CDR2 FQNEAQ (reference sequence). This CDR3 has 13 residues. The germline V and J ends were trimmed by 2 bases and 3 bases, with 8 bases remaining between them. The CDR3 reads CASSLRGYYEQYF. The CDR3 DNA is TGTGCCAGCAGCTTACGCGGGTACTACGAGCAGTACTTC.

As regards this clone: Other DNA sequences within the sample encode an identical CDR3. V usage is TRBV6-5 and J usage is TRBJ2-2; possible D gene TRBD2, 6 bases. The germline V and J ends were trimmed by 0 bases and 4 bases, with 12 bases remaining between them. The CDR3 has 16 residues. Looked up from germline, CDR1 is MNHEY and CDR2 is SVGAGI. The CDR3 region has the DNA TGTGCCAGCAGTTACTCGATCGGGGAGGTCACCGGGGAGCTGTTTTTT. It specifies CASSYSIGEVTGELFF.

This clone was detected only once. A much larger clonotype is one base distant, so this may be a read error. The sample carries other DNA sequences with the same CDR3. V gene TRBV13 combines with J gene TRBJ2-7, with D unclear. Trimming shortened V by 0 bases and J by 4 bases, and 1 base separated the two germline ends. In germline, CDR1 is PRHDT, CDR2 FYEKMQ (reference sequence). This CDR3 is built from 11 residues. The CDR3 coding sequence is TGTGCCAGCAGCTTAGGGTACGAGCAGTACTTC. Its translation is CASSLGYEQYF.

The rearrangement uses TRBV4-3 and TRBJ2-1, with 7 nucleotides matching TRBD1. The V gene end was trimmed by 0 bases and the J gene end by 4 bases; junction bases not matched to a gene: 9. This CDR3 spans 17 amino acids. Germline values: CDR1 LGHNA, CDR2 YSLEER. The CDR3 DNA follows: TGCGCCAGCAGCCAAGAACCGGGACAGCATTTTTACAATGAGCAGTTCTTC. Its protein is CASSQEPGQHFYNEQFF.